Included here is one TCR beta chain sequence, with context. This CDR3 contains 19 residues. After removal of 0 bases from V and 0 bases from J, the junction contained 14 bases not matched to a gene. The data derive from a study of blood T cell repertoires in COVID-19. Background on the study: T cells, B-cell-depleted T cells, or PBMCs provided the cDNA or gDNA that served as material.

Only in-frame clones appear in the TCRdb table, and some are missing; sequencing was by immunoSEQ multiplex PCR. This table holds roughly 240,000 clones, approximately 89% found once. Living in about two dozen US areas, the participants were between 18 and 89 years of age. Each participant's cohort was designated according to participant-reported clinical history. The chain is built from TRBV23-1 and TRBJ2-7; 7 nucleotides agree with TRBD2. TRBV23-1 is an ORF; its function is uncertain. The TCR comes from a woman aged 40 to 50 with acute COVID-19. Material for sequencing was PBMCs or T cells enriched from blood (not recorded which). CDR3 amino acids: CASSQSVGLAVSSSYEQYF. The CDR3 DNA reads as TGCGCCAGCAGTCAATCGGTGGGGCTAGCGGTATCAAGCTCCTACGAGCAGTACTTC.